This T cell receptor (beta chain) was recovered during a study of blood T cell repertoires in COVID-19. Study-wide context: Acute and convalescent COVID-19 specimens originated in the United States, Italy and Spain. The cDNA or gDNA used as material had been derived from T cells, B-cell-depleted T cells, or PBMCs.

Participants, about 18 to 90 years old, spanned more than 20 US areas. Per the original methods: How many nucleated cells were present was estimated from reference gene primer amplification. Sequenced by immunoSEQ multiplex PCR; TCRdb stores in-frame clones only, minus some. V, J and clone size are those of that table, while D and trimming were read from the DNA. Among more than 150,000 clones, 82% were seen once, and the ten largest hold 12%. The TCR sequence derives from a man aged 40-49 years who had recovered from COVID-19. The sample was PBMCs or T cells enriched from blood (not recorded which).

The DNA of the CDR3 is TGTGCCAGCAGCCAACAAAGGAGGGGGGAGCTGTTTTTT. It is translated as CASSQQRRGELFF. This chain connects TRBV4-2 to TRBJ2-2; D possibly corresponds to TRBD2 (5 bases). Between the trimmed V and J ends, which lost 2 bases and 8 bases, there was a span of 9 bases. The germline gives CDR1 LGHNA, CDR2 YNFKEQ. This CDR3 region has 13 residues.